The subject of this entry is one T cell receptor (beta chain). Its antigen remains unidentified. The germline V gene has CDR1 LNHDA and CDR2 SQIVND (reference sequence). This CDR3 has 16 residues. Deletions cut 6 bases from V and 0 bases from J, with 12 bases between. Described time point: recipient sample about 28 days before transplant, after cytoreduction. These data belong to a study of T cell clonotyping in hematopoietic cell transplantation. General study findings and limits: Few recipient clonotypes overlapped donors; over 95% were de novo at given depth. After transplant, recipient diversity fell while pathologically expanded clonotypes grew through day 180. Higher Inverse Simpson Index values in graft donor and pretransplant recipient predicted broader posttransplant TCR diversity. Cells were unsorted, so CD4 and CD8 contributions were not separated.

Method: immunoSEQ multiplex PCR; TCRdb's copy keeps in-frame clones and lacks some. The profile covers approximately 3,500 clones, with around 95% appearing a single time and around 1.7% taken by the ten largest. The clonotype comes from a woman between 45 and 60 years old with chronic myeloid leukemia. Some clones in this sample may be carry-over from other donors' samples. The chain recombines TRBV19 with TRBJ1-6; a possible D gene is TRBD1 (6 bases). The source material was peripheral blood mononuclear cells, sampled before stem cell transplant. CDR3 bases: TGTGCCAGTAGGATTACAGGGAGCTCCTATAATTCACCCCTCCACTTT. It is translated as CASRITGSSYNSPLHF. The full variable domain, with the rest looked up from reference TRBV19 and TRBJ1-6, is DGGITQSPKYLFRKEGQNVTLSCEQNLNHDAMYWYRQDPGQGLRLIYYSQIVNDFQKGDIAEGYSVSREKKESFPLTVTSAQKNPTAFYLCASRITGSSYNSPLHFGNGTRLTVT.